Given below is one T cell receptor (beta chain) in context. Its antigen has not been determined. Within one base of it there is no much larger clone, and no base qualities were kept. The cohort consisted of approximately 670 healthy bone marrow donors. Cohort members were all nominally healthy when sampled, although unrecorded immune exposures were likely present. The donor tested CMV seronegative, placing the donor among the 350 or so seronegative members of the cohort. Each donor provided a peripheral blood sample, and peripheral blood mononuclear cells were used for TCR beta sequencing. Genomic DNA extraction from the blood cell samples was performed with the Qiagen DNeasy Blood Extraction Kit. The data are from a study of cytomegalovirus exposure and HLA in healthy donors (TCRdb year 2017). Regarding the complete study: In an earlier analysis of 550 to 750 of the donors, 276 Gb of sequence data and 117 million unique TCR beta sequences from 180 million or so T cells were reported. Rather than drawing on any new phenotypic data, the later analysis identified candidate immune exposures from TCR beta sequences and the way those sequences occurred across donors. A separate validation cohort of 100 to 150 different subjects was used in addition to the roughly 670-subject first cohort. A later analysis re-analyzed previously published TCR beta repertoires from 500 to 700 donors and added high-resolution HLA genotyping to study TCR occurrence patterns. Typing coverage varied by locus: roughly 629-630 donors for A, B, C, DRB1 and DQB1; more than 500 for DQA1; over 600 for DPA1; roughly 450 for DPB1. Across 300 to 500 genotyped donors of the cohort, an average of about 250,000 unique TCR beta nucleotide sequences per donor were sequenced, and 15% to 20% of those sequences were non-productive. Approximately 300 gigabases of sequencing data and 70 million to 95 million unique TCR sequences made up an early release that covered approximately 650 HLA-typed donors. An earlier analysis of around 640 of the donors used high-throughput TCR beta sequencing to judge whether each TCR beta V gene segment behaved as functional or pseudogenic. High-throughput TCR immunosequencing, statistical association of individual TCRs with disease status, and machine learning were combined to predict cytomegalovirus infection status. All discovery cohort repertoires had been generated on a single sequencing platform. Both class I and class II loci were covered by HLA typing, at four-digit resolution. Genome-wide SNP genotypes for about 55% of the roughly 670 donors were used in a later genetic analysis, which treated that subset as a discovery cohort. Alongside the repertoire data, information on donor age, sex, ethnicity and CMV serostatus was compiled. The genetic ancestry cluster associated with self-reported Caucasian donors included 81% of the approximately 430 genotyped donors. The study used immunosequencing to profile the T cell repertoires of about 670 subjects and linked those repertoires to cytomegalovirus serostatus. Because of strong linkage in the cohort, four to six DR-DQ haplotypes were treated as single units for association and clustering. The study aimed to test whether cataloging public T cell receptors could reveal signatures of past pathogen exposure.

Broad study findings and their caveats: In a later analysis, the rate of TCR association differed among HLA loci, with DRB1 alleles having the most associated TCRs and HLA-C alleles having the fewest. Because some donors lacked HLA typing at each locus, the association tests relied only on the typed subset. In both the original and validation cohorts, the classifier was reported to diagnose cytomegalovirus status with high specificity and sensitivity. A later genetic analysis reported fewer N-insertions in productive TCRs among donors in an Asian-associated ancestry cluster than the roughly 700-donor mean. Seventeen rarely observed V segments, including chromosome 9 orphons, were excluded from the earlier analysis of approximately 500 of the donors because counts were too low. Most TCR sequences were observed very rarely across donors, whereas some public TCRs were present in many individuals. A later analysis associated 15,000 to 20,000 TCR beta sequences with specific HLA alleles at a false discovery rate of 0.05. The sequencing pipeline was judged likely to have produced a cluster of highly shared sequence variants as a technical artifact. In a later analysis, HLA-associated TCR beta chains showed more clonal expansion and lower generation probabilities than non-associated chains that were equally common. Linkage disequilibrium might explain the correlated functional status among segregating V segments, but an unknown experimental factor could not be ruled out. Because the 87-base-pair reads could not distinguish some IMGT-functional V segments, including TRBV6-2 and TRBV6-3, those segments were excluded. A later analysis found that most CMV-associated TCR beta chains appeared HLA-restricted, with HLA associations seemingly driven largely by CMV exposure. Sequencing depth was assumed to be roughly uniform across donors in the presence/absence analyses, though that assumption may not hold. Strong co-occurrence of HLA alleles, especially DR and DQ, made assigning TCR associations to individual alleles difficult. In vitro tests confirmed that a few of the cytomegalovirus-associated TCR beta chains recognize cytomegalovirus antigens. In a later genetic analysis, a missense DCLRE1C variant was associated with V-gene and J-gene trimming of TCR beta chains, and the association was replicated in an independent cohort. The study listed approximately 150 TCR beta chains as associated with cytomegalovirus. Several of the top co-occurrence clusters appeared to be linked to parvovirus B19, influenza, CMV and Epstein-Barr virus, according to a later analysis. A further reported finding was that TCR beta sequences accurately predicted the HLA-A and HLA-B alleles for most subjects in the first cohort. For the cohort, immune exposure information was limited to CMV serostatus. The authors suggested that the approach could potentially be extended to other disease states and immunological phenotypes. In an earlier analysis of fewer than 700 of the donors, most TCR beta V segments appeared in productive rearrangements about 90% or about 30% of the time, broadly matching IMGT annotations. Only TCR beta chains were sequenced in this cohort, and the absence of alpha or paired-chain data limited detectable features.

The method was the immunoSEQ multiplex PCR assay. For the multiplex PCR, a mixture combining 60 forward primers for TCR Vbeta segments and 13 reverse primers for TCR Jbeta segments was used. Amplification of the CDR3 region of rearranged TCR beta genes was performed with a multiplex PCR assay on genomic DNA. The Illumina HiSeq System was used to sequence the amplified TCR beta libraries as 87-base-pair reads. The study's own analysis went as follows. A later analysis tallied 70 million to 100 million unique TCR beta chains across the 666 repertoires, and about 10 million of those chains were shared by two or more donors. To remove PCR and sequencing errors, raw reads were error-corrected and collapsed into unique sequences using a nearest-neighbor algorithm that merged closely related sequences. Alignment of CDR3 sequences to IMGT reference sequences was used to assign V, D and J gene segments. For a sequence to be retained, at least a six-nucleotide match to both a V gene segment and a J gene segment was required. A rearrangement was called productive if the CDR3 had no stop codons and remained in frame with V and J, and every other rearrangement was called non-productive. Following IMGT convention, CDR3 was defined as the stretch from the second conserved V-encoded cysteine up to the conserved J-encoded phenylalanine. The earlier analysis of approximately 590 of the donors excluded any sequence lacking an unambiguous match to a single V gene segment. In an earlier analysis of almost 600 of the donors, a V segment was called functional when productive rearrangements were above 56.7%, and segregating when the standard deviation between donors exceeded 5%. A statistical classification framework was built to diagnose cytomegalovirus status from the catalog of TCR beta chain sequences. In a later analysis, V and J genes were assigned by comparing TCR nucleotide sequences against IMGT/GENE-DB human TR gene sequences. A later analysis assigned CDR3 sequences and most-parsimonious VDJ recombination scenarios with the TCRdist pipeline. In a later analysis, every TCR beta chain was defined by the combination of its CDR3 amino acid sequence and its V-gene family, and reads without a unique V-gene family were dropped. In a later analysis, approximately 640 highly shared, low-generation-probability nucleotide sequences were removed to address suspected cross-contamination and a sequencing artifact. In a later analysis, a clonal expansion index for each public chain was calculated from normalized within-repertoire ranks of inferred template counts. A later analysis computed generation probabilities with a VDJ recombination model fitted to out-of-frame rearrangements, and checked the results against IGoR. In a later analysis, TCR-TCR, TCR-HLA and TCR-CMV co-occurrence was scored with hypergeometric tests, and a repertoire-size bias correction was applied to TCR pairs. To estimate false discovery rates, a later analysis permuted the HLA or CMV assignments 20 times. In a later analysis, co-occurring TCRs were grouped using DBSCAN, with TCRdist sequence similarity added in when clustering inside HLA-allele-positive subsets. Co-occurrence clustering excluded repertoires with fewer than 30,000 or more than 120,000 public chains, plus five with anomalous nucleotide sharing. TCRdb stores this immuneACCESS table with in-frame sequences only. Part of the clones is absent; in the studies checked, under half of the shortfall reflects unresolved V genes, and no reason is known for the rest. V and J calls and clone size follow that table, whereas D and trimming were derived from the DNA. In this sample the table shows fewer than 150,000 clones, around 85% of which occur a single time. The top ten hold roughly 1.2% of the sample.

In the germline V gene, CDR1 corresponds to MGHRA and CDR2 to YSYEKL. The CDR3 spans 13 residues, from the cysteine through the phenylalanine. Kept here is only the CDR3 DNA, which spans 39 bases and is read in frame from base 1. Trimming removed 2 bases from V and 8 bases from J, leaving 12 bases between the germline ends. The chain is assembled from TRBV4-1 and TRBJ1-2; TRBD1 is perhaps the D gene, given 5 matching bases. This receptor was identified in a female donor in good health and CMV-seronegative. Material for sequencing was PBMCs. The DNA sequence follows: TGCGCCAGCAGCCAATTACAGGCCCTGGGCTACACCTTC. It is translated as CASSQLQALGYTF.